The 5 T cell receptor beta chains presented below share a single source sample, sequenced in a study of T cell responses to AZD1222 COVID-19 vaccine. The method was immunoSEQ multiplex PCR; TCRdb's version includes in-frame clones alone and lacks a portion of them. Seen here are 100,000 to 120,000 clones, around 85% observed once, and the top ten hold approximately 4.6%. The specimen was peripheral blood, collected on day 0 of AZD1222 vaccination. The receptors stem from an adult in good health.

This rearrangement joins TRBV5-1 to TRBJ2-1, with 7 bases lining up with TRBD2. V gave up 0 bases and J gave up 7 bases; unmatched junction bases: 7. The germline V gene encodes CDR1 SGHRS and CDR2 YFSETQ. There are 15 residues in the CDR3. The CDR3 is CASSLAAGVGNEQFF. CDR3 bases: TGCGCCAGCAGCTTGGCGGCGGGAGTTGGGAATGAGCAGTTCTTC.

The J gene is TRBJ1-3, the V gene TRBV30, with D tentatively TRBD1 (6 bases). The CDR3 contains 13 residues. Trimming removed 4 bases at V and 2 bases at J, with 9 bases between. Germline CDR1 GTSNPN, CDR2 SVGIG (reference sequence). The CDR3, as DNA: TGTGCCTGGAAGCCAGGGGCTGGAAACACCATATATTTT. Protein product: CAWKPGAGNTIYF.

This rearrangement joins TRBV9 to TRBJ2-3; 9 bases agree with TRBD2. The V segment lost 0 bases and the J segment 1 base; nucleotides outside the gene matches: 3. Germline V CDR1 and CDR2: SGDLS, YYNGEE. CDR3 length equals 16 residues. The CDR3 here is CASSVERGAGTDTQYF. DNA for the CDR3: TGTGCCAGCAGCGTAGAGCGGGGGGCCGGCACAGATACGCAGTATTTT.

The CDR3 is CASSLGFLAGLPQETQYF. For the CDR3, the DNA is TGTGCCAGCAGCTTAGGATTTTTGGCGGGACTCCCTCAAGAGACCCAGTACTTC. V and J are TRBV11-2 and TRBJ2-5; maybe TRBD2 (6 bases). V shed 1 base and J shed 2 bases, with 20 bases lying between them. The CDR3 extends over 18 amino acids. Germline values: CDR1 SGHAT, CDR2 FQNNGV. Full variable domain (missing parts from reference TRBV11-2 and TRBJ2-5): EAGVAQSPRYKIIEKRQSVAFWCNPISGHATLYWYQQILGQGPKLLIQFQNNGVVDDSQLPKDRFSAERLKGVDSTLKIQPAKLEDSAVYLCASSLGFLAGLPQETQYFGPGTRLLVL.

This chain joins TRBV14 and TRBJ1-4; no reliable D call. Germline CDR1 reads SGHDN; CDR2 reads FVKESK. The V and J ends lost 0 bases and 7 bases respectively, with 6 bases between them. The CDR3 contains 13 residues. CDR3 sequence reads: CASSQDLAEKLFF. Here the CDR3 DNA reads TGTGCCAGCAGCCAAGATCTAGCTGAAAAACTGTTTTTT.